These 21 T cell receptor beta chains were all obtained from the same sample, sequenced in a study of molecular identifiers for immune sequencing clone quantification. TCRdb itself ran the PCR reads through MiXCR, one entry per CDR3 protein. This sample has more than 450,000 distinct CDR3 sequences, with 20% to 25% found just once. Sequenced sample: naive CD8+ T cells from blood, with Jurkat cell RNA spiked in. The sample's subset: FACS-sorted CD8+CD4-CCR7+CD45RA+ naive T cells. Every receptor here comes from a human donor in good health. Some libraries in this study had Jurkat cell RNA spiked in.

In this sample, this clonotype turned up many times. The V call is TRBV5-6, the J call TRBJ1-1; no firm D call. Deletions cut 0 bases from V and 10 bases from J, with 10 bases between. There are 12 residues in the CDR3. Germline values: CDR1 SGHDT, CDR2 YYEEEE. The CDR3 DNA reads TGTGCCAGCAGCTTGGCCGAATTTGGAGCTTTCTTT. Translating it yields CASSLAEFGAFF.

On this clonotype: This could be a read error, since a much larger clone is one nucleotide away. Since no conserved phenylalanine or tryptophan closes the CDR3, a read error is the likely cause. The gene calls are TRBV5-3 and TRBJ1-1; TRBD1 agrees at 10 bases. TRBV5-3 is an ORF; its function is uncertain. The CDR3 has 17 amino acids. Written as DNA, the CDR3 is TGTGCCAGCAGCTTGCGATATGGGGGACAGGGGTTCACTGAAGCTTTCTCT. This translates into CASSLRYGGQGFTEAFS.

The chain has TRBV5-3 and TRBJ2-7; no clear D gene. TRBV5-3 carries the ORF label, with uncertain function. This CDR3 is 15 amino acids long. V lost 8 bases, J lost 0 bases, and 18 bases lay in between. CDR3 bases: TGTGCCAGCAGACCGGTGGGCTGGAGCTCCTACGAGCAGTACTTC. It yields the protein CASRPVGWSSYEQYF.

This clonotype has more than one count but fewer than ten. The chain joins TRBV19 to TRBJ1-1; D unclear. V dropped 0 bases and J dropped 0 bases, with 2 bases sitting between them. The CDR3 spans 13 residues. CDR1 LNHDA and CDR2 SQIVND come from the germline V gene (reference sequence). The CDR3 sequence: CASSIEVNTEAFF. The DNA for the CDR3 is TGTGCCAGTAGTATAGAAGTGAACACTGAAGCTTTCTTT.

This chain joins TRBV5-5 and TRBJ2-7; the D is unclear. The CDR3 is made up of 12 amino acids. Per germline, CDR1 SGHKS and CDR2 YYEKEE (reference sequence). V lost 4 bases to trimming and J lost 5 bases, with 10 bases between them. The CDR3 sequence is CASSSPVNEQYF. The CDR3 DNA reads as TGTGCCAGCAGCAGTCCAGTAAACGAGCAGTACTTC.

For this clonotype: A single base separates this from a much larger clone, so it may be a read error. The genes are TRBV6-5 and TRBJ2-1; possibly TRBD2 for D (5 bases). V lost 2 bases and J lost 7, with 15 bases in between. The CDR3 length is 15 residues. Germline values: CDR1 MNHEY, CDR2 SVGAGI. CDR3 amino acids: CASSYVGYGVNEQFF. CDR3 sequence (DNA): TGTGCCAGCAGTTACGTGGGATACGGGGTGAATGAGCAGTTCTTC.

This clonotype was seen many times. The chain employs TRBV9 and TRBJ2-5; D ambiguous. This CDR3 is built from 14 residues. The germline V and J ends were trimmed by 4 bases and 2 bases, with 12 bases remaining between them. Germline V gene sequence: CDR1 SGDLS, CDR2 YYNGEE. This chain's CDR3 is CASSPELVQETQYF. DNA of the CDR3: TGTGCCAGCAGCCCAGAGTTAGTGCAAGAGACCCAGTACTTC.

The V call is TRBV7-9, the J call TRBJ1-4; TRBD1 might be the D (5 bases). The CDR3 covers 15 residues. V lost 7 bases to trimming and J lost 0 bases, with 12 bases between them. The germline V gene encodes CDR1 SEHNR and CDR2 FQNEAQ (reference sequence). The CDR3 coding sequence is TGTGCCAGCACTCCGGGGGAAACAACTAATGAAAAACTGTTTTTT. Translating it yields CASTPGETTNEKLFF. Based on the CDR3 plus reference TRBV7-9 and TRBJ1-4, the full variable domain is DTGVSQNPRHKITKRGQNVTFRCDPISEHNRLYWYRQTLGQGPEFLTYFQNEAQLEKSRLLSDRFSAERPKGSFSTLEIQRTEQGDSAMYLCASTPGETTNEKLFFGSGTQLSVL.

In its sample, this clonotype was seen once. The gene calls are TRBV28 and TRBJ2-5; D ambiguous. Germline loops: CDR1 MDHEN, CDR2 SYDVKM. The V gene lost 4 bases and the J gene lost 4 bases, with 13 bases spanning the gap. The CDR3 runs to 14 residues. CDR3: CASSSPSVGETQYF. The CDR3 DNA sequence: TGTGCCAGCAGTTCCCCTAGTGTAGGAGAGACCCAGTACTTC.

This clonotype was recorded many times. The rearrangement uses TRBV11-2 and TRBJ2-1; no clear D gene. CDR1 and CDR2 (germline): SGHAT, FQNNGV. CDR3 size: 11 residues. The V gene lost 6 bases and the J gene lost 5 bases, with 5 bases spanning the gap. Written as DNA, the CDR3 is TGTGCCAGCAGTTTCGACAATGAGCAGTTCTTC. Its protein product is CASSFDNEQFF.

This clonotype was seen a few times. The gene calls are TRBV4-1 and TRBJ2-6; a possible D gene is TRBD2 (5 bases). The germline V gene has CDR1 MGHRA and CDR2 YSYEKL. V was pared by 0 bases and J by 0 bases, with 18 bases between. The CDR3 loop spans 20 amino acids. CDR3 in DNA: TGCGCCAGCAGCCAAGAGGGGAGTCTCCTTATCATCTCTGGGGCCAACGTCCTGACTTTC. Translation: CASSQEGSLLIISGANVLTF.

The CDR3 is CASSQVPGGYTIYF. For the CDR3, the DNA is TGCGCCAGCAGCCAAGTCCCGGGAGGGTACACCATATATTTT. V usage is TRBV4-1 and J usage is TRBJ1-3; D remains ambiguous. V was trimmed by 1 base and J by 8 bases, leaving 12 bases between them. This CDR3 comprises 14 residues. Per the germline V gene, CDR1 is MGHRA and CDR2 is YSYEKL.

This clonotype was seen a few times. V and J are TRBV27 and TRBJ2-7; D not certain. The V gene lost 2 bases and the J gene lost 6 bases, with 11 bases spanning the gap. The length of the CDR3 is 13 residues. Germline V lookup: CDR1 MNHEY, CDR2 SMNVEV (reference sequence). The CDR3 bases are TGTGCCAGCAGTTTAGGTGGGGATCCCGAGCAGTACTTC. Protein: CASSLGGDPEQYF.

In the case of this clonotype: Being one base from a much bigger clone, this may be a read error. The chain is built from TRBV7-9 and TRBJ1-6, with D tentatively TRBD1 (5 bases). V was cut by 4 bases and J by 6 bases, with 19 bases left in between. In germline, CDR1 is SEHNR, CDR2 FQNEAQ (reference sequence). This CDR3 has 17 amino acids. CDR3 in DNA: TGTGCCAGCAGCTCCCCTCAGGGTGGGTTAGGTAATTCACCCCTCCACTTT. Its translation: CASSSPQGGLGNSPLHF.

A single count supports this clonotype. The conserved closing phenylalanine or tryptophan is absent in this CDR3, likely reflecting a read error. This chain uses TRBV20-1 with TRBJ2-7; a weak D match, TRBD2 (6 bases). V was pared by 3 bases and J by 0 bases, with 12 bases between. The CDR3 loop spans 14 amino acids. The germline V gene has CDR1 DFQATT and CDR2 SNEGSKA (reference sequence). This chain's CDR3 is CSASFRGTSYEQYL. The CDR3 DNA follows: TGCAGTGCTAGTTTTCGGGGGACCTCCTACGAGCAGTACCTC.

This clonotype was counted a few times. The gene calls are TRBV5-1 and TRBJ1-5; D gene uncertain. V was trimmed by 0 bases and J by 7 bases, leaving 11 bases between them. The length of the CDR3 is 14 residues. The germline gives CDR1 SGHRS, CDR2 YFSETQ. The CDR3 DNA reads TGCGCCAGCAGCTTGGAGCCCGACGGGCAGCCCCAGCATTTT. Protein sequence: CASSLEPDGQPQHF.

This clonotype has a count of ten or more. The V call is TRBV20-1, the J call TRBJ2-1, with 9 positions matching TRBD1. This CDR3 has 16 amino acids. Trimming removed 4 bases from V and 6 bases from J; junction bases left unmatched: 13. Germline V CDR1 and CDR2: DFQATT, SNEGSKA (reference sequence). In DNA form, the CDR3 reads TGCAGTGCTATTACGACCGGACAGGGGCATAGCAATGAGCAGTTCTTC. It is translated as CSAITTGQGHSNEQFF.

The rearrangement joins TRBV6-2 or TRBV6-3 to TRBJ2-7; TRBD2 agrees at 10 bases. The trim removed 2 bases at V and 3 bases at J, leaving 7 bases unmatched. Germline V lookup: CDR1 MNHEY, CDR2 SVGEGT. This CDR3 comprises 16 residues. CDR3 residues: CASSYRASGSDYEQYF. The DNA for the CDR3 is TGTGCCAGCAGTTACCGGGCTAGCGGGAGTGACTACGAGCAGTACTTC.

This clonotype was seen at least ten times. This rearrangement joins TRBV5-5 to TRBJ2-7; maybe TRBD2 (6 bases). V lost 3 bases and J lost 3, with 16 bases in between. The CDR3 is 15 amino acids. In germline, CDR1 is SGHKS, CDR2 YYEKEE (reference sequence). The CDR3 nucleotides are TGTGCCAGCAGCTCGGAGGGACTTCGCAACTACGAGCAGTACTTC. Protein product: CASSSEGLRNYEQYF.

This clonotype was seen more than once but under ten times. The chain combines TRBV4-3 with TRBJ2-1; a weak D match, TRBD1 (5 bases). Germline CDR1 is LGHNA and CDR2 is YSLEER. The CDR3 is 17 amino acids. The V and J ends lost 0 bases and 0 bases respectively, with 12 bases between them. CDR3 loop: CASSQDFRTNSYNEQFF. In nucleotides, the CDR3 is TGCGCCAGCAGCCAAGATTTCCGGACAAACTCCTACAATGAGCAGTTCTTC.

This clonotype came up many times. CDR3 DNA: TGTGCCAGCAGTTACGGGAGCGAGCAGTACTTC. Translated, it gives CASSYGSEQYF. The chain joins TRBV6-5 to TRBJ2-7; D is perhaps TRBD2 (5 bases). The CDR3 is made up of 11 amino acids. The V gene lost 2 bases and the J gene lost 6 bases, with 5 bases spanning the gap. Looked up from germline, CDR1 is MNHEY and CDR2 is SVGAGI.